This T cell receptor (beta chain) was captured by sequencing in a study of T cells after posttransplantation cyclophosphamide (dated by TCRdb to 2015 to 2016). Turning to the overall study: Using TRB sequencing, the study followed how the T cell repertoire rebuilt after myeloablative bone marrow transplantation with posttransplantation cyclophosphamide given as GVHD prophylaxis. Antigen receptor sequencing covered samples from some 36 PTCy-treated patients and approximately 15 of their related bone marrow donors. TRB sequencing was performed on blood from all 35 or so PTCy patients with 1-year posttransplant specimens. Up to 3 additional blood samples from 2 to 5.2 years after transplant were also TRB-sequenced in 3 patients, as was pretransplant blood from several patients. Because TRA and TRB clonality correlated tightly in 9 samples, later TCR analyses were limited to TRB. Public TRB sequences were compared against a database of over 3,000 sequences linked to responses to pathogens, tumor antigens, self-antigens and alloantigens. What the research found in general, with its limitations: Across under 50 patients, recipient CMV seropositivity and CMV reactivation were highly associated with TRB clonality; PTCy diversity was similar to CNI/methotrexate controls. Donor-recipient similarity was low at 1-2 months but increased during the first year, and donor CD8+ memory clones often dominated later blood repertoires. The TRB repertoires of T cells infiltrating skin or the GI tract showed only limited overlap with the TRB repertoires found in blood.

TRB sequencing used genomic DNA with the immunoSEQ assay at survey resolution or the hsTCRB kit. The authors' analysis ran thus. The immunoSEQ software was used for initial read processing, and the LymphoSeq R package was used for repertoire analyses. Clonality was computed as 1 minus normalized Shannon entropy; Gini coefficient was also calculated for each TRB dataset. To infer phenotypes in unsorted samples, TRB sequences from sorted subsets of the recipient or donor were mapped onto unsorted samples from the same recipient. TCRdb retrieved this table from immuneACCESS and kept in-frame rearrangements only. Not all clones are present; in checked studies, unresolved V genes account for under half, and no reason is known for the remainder. V and J calls and clone size are those listed in that table; D and trimming were worked out from the DNA. This sample holds roughly 6,900 clones; roughly 97% were observed only once. Clones ranked in the top ten supply under 0.6% of the sample.

Concerning this clone: The clone's antigen remains unknown. Per-base qualities were not stored, and no clone one base away is much larger.

Peripheral blood samples were provided by related bone marrow donors on the day of marrow donation. Viable CD3+CD4+ or CD3+CD8+ cells that were CCR7+CD45RA+CD45RO-CD95-CD27+CD28+ were classified as naive T cells. Peripheral blood and bone marrow mononuclear cells were isolated by Ficoll-Hypaque density centrifugation and were cryopreserved. CD4+ and CD8+ T cells, including naive and memory subsets, were sorted by FACS on a FACSAria II. Unmatched junction bases come to 7, with V trimmed by 4 bases and J by 0 bases. The CDR3, cysteine through phenylalanine, is 16 amino acids long. The kept DNA is CDR3 alone, 48 bases in frame from the first base. Sequences LNHNV (CDR1) and YYDKDF (CDR2) are obtained from the germline V gene (reference sequence).

The chain employs TRBV15 and TRBJ1-1, with 8 bases aligning to TRBD1. The sequence derives from a young woman in good health and a related stem cell transplant donor. The sample consisted of naive CD8+ T cells sorted from PBMCs. The nucleotide sequence is TGTGCCACCAGCACCGACAGGGGCAGGCTGAACACTGAAGCTTTCTTT. Translated, this is CATSTDRGRLNTEAFF.